These 10 T cell receptor beta chains share one sample of origin, sequenced in a study of shared clonotypes between healthy human individuals. Naive CD8 cells were CD45RO-negative, positively selected for CCR7, excluding terminally differentiated effector memory CD45RA+ cells. The repertoire was sequenced with immunoSEQ multiplex PCR; TCRdb's copy has only in-frame clones and lacks some. The table has roughly 2.1 million clones, about 93% seen once. Sequencing used naive CD8+ T cells from PBMCs. All receptors derive from a man aged 18 to 29 in good health. Some clones in this sample may be carry-over from other donors' samples.

The V gene is TRBV2, the J gene TRBJ2-5; 8 nucleotides align to TRBD2. The trim removed 7 bases at V and 5 bases at J, leaving 15 bases unmatched. The CDR3 extends over 16 amino acids. The germline V gene has CDR1 SNHLY and CDR2 FYNNEI. The CDR3 sequence: CASTGFGRDGVETQYF. CDR3 bases: TGTGCCAGCACGGGTTTCGGGAGGGATGGGGTTGAGACCCAGTACTTC.

This clone was recorded once. The sample holds other DNA sequences that translate to the same CDR3. The V and J genes are TRBV28 and TRBJ2-7; 11 bases align to TRBD2. After removal of 5 bases from V and 4 bases from J, the junction contained 4 bases not matched to a gene. The CDR3 sequence is 14 residues long. In germline, CDR1 is MDHEN, CDR2 SYDVKM. This chain's CDR3 is CASSKTSGSYEQYF. CDR3 nucleotide sequence: TGTGCCAGCAGTAAAACTAGCGGGAGTTACGAGCAGTACTTC.

The genes are TRBV7-9 and TRBJ1-2; the D gene is possibly TRBD1 (6 bases). CDR3 length: 15 amino acids. V was pared by 5 bases and J by 3 bases, with 16 bases between. Germline V gene sequence: CDR1 SEHNR, CDR2 FQNEAQ (reference sequence). The CDR3 loop reads CASSPGGAADYGYTF. The CDR3 bases are TGTGCCAGCAGCCCTGGGGGGGCCGCTGACTATGGCTACACCTTC.

This clone was seen once. The rearrangement uses TRBV7-6 and TRBJ2-3; D possibly corresponds to TRBD1 (5 bases). Germline assignment: CDR1 SGHVS and CDR2 FNYEAQ. Trimming pared 2 bases from V and 6 bases from J, leaving 12 bases between. The CDR3 totals 14 residues. The CDR3 region has the DNA TGTGCCAGCAGCTTAAAGGGGTCACCGGATACGCAGTATTTT. It codes for CASSLKGSPDTQYF.

The chain joins TRBV14 to TRBJ2-6; perhaps TRBD1 as D (6 bases). Germline V gene sequence: CDR1 SGHDN, CDR2 FVKESK. Trimming left V 3 bases short and J 6 bases short, with 15 bases between. This CDR3 comprises 16 residues. CDR3 loop: CASSQDGTPKANVLTF. The CDR3 DNA reads TGTGCCAGCAGCCAGGACGGGACACCTAAGGCCAACGTCCTGACTTTC.

V and J are TRBV4-3 and TRBJ2-7, with D unclear. The CDR3 is 15 amino acids. V lost 0 bases and J lost 0, with 9 bases in between. Germline loops: CDR1 LGHNA, CDR2 YSLEER. CDR3 loop: CASSQDVGISYEQYF. CDR3 DNA: TGCGCCAGCAGCCAAGATGTGGGGATCTCCTACGAGCAGTACTTC.

The chain's CDR3 is CASSPRTSGVLGEQFF. The CDR3 nucleotides are TGTGCCAGTAGTCCGCGGACTAGCGGCGTCCTTGGTGAGCAGTTCTTC. This sequence joins TRBV19 and TRBJ2-1; 10 bases are a match to TRBD2. The CDR3 length is 16 residues. Trimming cost V 5 bases and J 9 bases; bases outside gene matches: 13. The germline CDR1 and CDR2 sequences are LNHDA and SQIVND (reference sequence).

The rearrangement uses TRBV15 and TRBJ2-5; D gene unclear. This CDR3 is built from 16 residues. Germline loops: CDR1 LNHNV, CDR2 YYDKDF (reference sequence). Trimming pared 3 bases from V and 0 bases from J, leaving 14 bases between. Here the CDR3 reads CATSSPRTNYQETQYF. CDR3 sequence (DNA): TGTGCCACCAGCAGCCCCCGAACAAACTACCAAGAGACCCAGTACTTC.

The chain employs TRBV4-3 and TRBJ2-7; 9 bases match TRBD1. CDR3 size: 16 residues. V was clipped by 2 bases and J by 2 bases; unmatched bases: 7. Per the germline V gene, CDR1 is LGHNA and CDR2 is YSLEER. The CDR3 DNA is TGCGCCAGCAGCCAATATCGACAGGGGGGACCCTACGAGCAGTACTTC. Translated, it gives CASSQYRQGGPYEQYF.

About this clone: This sample also contains other DNA sequences that code for the same CDR3. The V and J genes are TRBV28 and TRBJ2-7; D call uncertain. This CDR3 is 12 amino acids long. CDR1 and CDR2 (germline): MDHEN, SYDVKM. V lost 6 bases to trimming and J lost 1 base, with 7 bases between them. The CDR3 spells CASSGGSYEQYF. The CDR3 DNA sequence: TGTGCCAGCAGCGGTGGATCCTACGAGCAGTACTTC.